The 6 T cell receptor beta chains below come from one sample, sequenced in a study of blood T cell repertoires in COVID-19. Clones were read by immunoSEQ multiplex PCR, and TCRdb kept only the in-frame ones, dropping some. The sample consists of 150,000 to 170,000 clones, 60% to 85% of them appearing once. The sequenced sample was peripheral blood. The receptors derive from an older man with acute or convalescent COVID-19.

The rearrangement links TRBV19 to TRBJ1-2, with 7 bases matching TRBD1. The V gene's germline CDR1 is LNHDA and CDR2 SQIVND (reference sequence). The junction had 10 bases not matched to a gene; V was cut back by 9 bases and J by 0 bases. The CDR3 totals 15 residues. The CDR3 sequence is CASNFLQGTNYGYTF. The CDR3 DNA reads as TGTGCCAGCAATTTTTTACAGGGGACTAACTATGGCTACACCTTC.

The chain couples TRBV18 to TRBJ2-7, with 9 bases matching TRBD1. There are 14 residues in the CDR3. Trimming at V came to 6 bases and at J to 2 bases, leaving 5 bases not matched to a gene. Germline values: CDR1 KGHSH, CDR2 LQKENI. The CDR3, as DNA: TGTGCCAGCTCCCGGGACAGGGTAACCTACGAGCAGTACTTC. As protein: CASSRDRVTYEQYF.

CDR3 in DNA: TGTGCCAGCAGCCCTTGGGCGGGGGGGCAAGAGACCCAGTACTTC. This codes for CASSPWAGGQETQYF. This chain uses TRBV5-6 with TRBJ2-5; the match to TRBD2 covers 9 bases. Germline CDR1 reads SGHDT; CDR2 reads YYEEEE. This CDR3 comprises 15 residues. V trimming: 4 bases; J trimming: 2 bases; junction bases outside the gene matches: 6.

V usage is TRBV6-6 and J usage is TRBJ1-4, with 10 bases fitting TRBD1. The junction had 9 bases not matched to a gene; V was cut back by 6 bases and J by 5 bases. The CDR3 is 16 amino acids. Per germline, CDR1 MNHNY and CDR2 SVGAGI (reference sequence). CDR3 bases: TGTGCCAGCAGCCGCGGGACAGGGGTGGGGAATGAAAAACTGTTTTTT. Translation: CASSRGTGVGNEKLFF.

Of note for this clone: Since a much larger clone is just one base distant, this may be a read error. In the same sample, other DNA sequences code for this CDR3. The chain couples TRBV6-5 to TRBJ2-7; 7 bases line up with TRBD1. The CDR3 consists of 14 residues. CDR1 and CDR2 from the germline V gene are MNHEY and SVGAGI. The CDR3 reads CASSYKGASYEQYF. The CDR3 DNA reads TGTGCTAGCAGTTATAAGGGGGCCTCCTACGAGCAGTACTTC.

V and J are TRBV9 and TRBJ2-1; 11 bases are shared with TRBD2. J was trimmed by 7 bases and V by 0 bases; bases with no gene match: 12. This CDR3 contains 18 residues. Looked up from germline, CDR1 is SGDLS and CDR2 is YYNGEE. CDR3 sequence: CASSVAGLASGGKNEQFF. The CDR3, as DNA: TGTGCCAGCAGCGTAGCAGGCCTCGCTAGCGGGGGGAAAAATGAGCAGTTCTTC.